One sample yielded the 32 T cell receptor beta chains listed below, sequenced in a study of shared clonotypes between healthy human individuals. Libraries were prepared by immunoSEQ multiplex PCR; TCRdb keeps only in-frame clonotypes and omits some of them. The sample holds millions of clones, 90% to 95% seen once. The sequencing input was naive CD4+ T cells sorted from blood. Indicated subset: CD45RA+ positively selected. The source is a man younger than 35 in good health.

The chain links TRBV10-3 to TRBJ1-6, with a possible D match to TRBD1 (5 bases). CDR3 length: 17 amino acids. The germline V gene has CDR1 ENHRY and CDR2 SYGVKD. V lost 2 bases and J lost 0, with 11 bases in between. The CDR3 region has the DNA TGTGCCATCAGTGAGGGAGGGGTGAGCTCCTATAATTCACCCCTCCACTTT. This translates into CAISEGGVSSYNSPLHF.

The V gene is TRBV2, the J gene TRBJ1-6; tentative D call: TRBD1 (6 bases). V gave up 5 bases and J gave up 0 bases, with 8 bases separating them. Looked up from germline, CDR1 is SNHLY and CDR2 is FYNNEI. The CDR3 has 15 amino acids. The CDR3 sequence: CASSTDSSYNSPLHF. CDR3 nucleotides: TGTGCCAGCAGTACGGACAGCTCCTATAATTCACCCCTCCACTTT. Based on the CDR3 plus reference TRBV2 and TRBJ1-6, the full variable domain is EPEVTQTPSHQVTQMGQEVILRCVPISNHLYFYWYRQILGQKVEFLVSFYNNEISEKSEIFDDQFSVERPDGSNFTLKIRSTKLEDSAMYFCASSTDSSYNSPLHFGNGTRLTVT.

This CDR3 reads CASSLVKNEKLFF. CDR3 DNA sequence: TGTGCCAGCAGTCTCGTTAAAAATGAAAAACTGTTTTTT. The chain joins TRBV6-5 to TRBJ1-4; D uncertain. Germline lookup yields CDR1 MNHEY and CDR2 SVGAGI. Trimming left V 5 bases short and J 5 bases short, with 9 bases between. The CDR3 is made up of 13 amino acids.

The chain carries TRBV6-1 and TRBJ1-6; D gene ambiguous. The CDR3 runs 15 residues. Germline V gives CDR1 MNHNS, CDR2 SASEGT. With 6 bases removed from V and 1 base from J, the gap between germline ends came to 10 bases. Written as DNA, the CDR3 is TGTGCCAGCAGGGTCGGTGGGTCCTATAATTCACCCCTCCACTTT. Translating it yields CASRVGGSYNSPLHF.

The V call is TRBV2, the J call TRBJ1-1; D uncertain. This CDR3 contains 11 residues. Germline values: CDR1 SNHLY, CDR2 FYNNEI. Between the trimmed V and J ends, which lost 6 bases and 6 bases, there was a span of 8 bases. The CDR3 DNA follows: TGTGCCAGCAGAGCAGACTCTGAAGCTTTCTTT. It codes for CASRADSEAFF.

The V and J genes are TRBV5-1 and TRBJ1-4, with D unclear. Germline lookup yields CDR1 SGHRS and CDR2 YFSETQ. Trimming left V 1 base short and J 6 bases short, with 7 bases between. The CDR3 has 13 amino acids. The CDR3 nucleotides read TGCGCCAGCAGCTTGAACCCGGATGAAAAACTGTTTTTT. This sequence encodes CASSLNPDEKLFF. The full variable domain, with the rest looked up from reference TRBV5-1 and TRBJ1-4, is KAGVTQTPRYLIKTRGQQVTLSCSPISGHRSVSWYQQTPGQGLQFLFEYFSETQRNKGNFPGRFSGRQFSNSRSEMNVSTLELGDSALYLCASSLNPDEKLFFGSGTQLSVL.

V gene TRBV18 combines with J gene TRBJ1-1, with 12 bases matching TRBD1. The junction had 11 bases not matched to a gene; V was cut back by 3 bases and J by 0 bases. Germline V gene lookup returns CDR1 KGHSH and CDR2 LQKENI. The CDR3 has 19 residues. The CDR3 loop reads CASSPLRMGTGGMNTEAFF. The CDR3, as DNA: TGTGCCAGCTCACCCCTGCGCATGGGGACAGGGGGCATGAACACTGAAGCTTTCTTT.

The V and J genes are TRBV5-1 and TRBJ1-2; 7 bases map to TRBD1. Per germline, CDR1 SGHRS and CDR2 YFSETQ. J gave up 7 bases and V 3 bases, and 6 bases lay outside the gene matches. The CDR3 sequence is 13 residues long. The CDR3 loop reads CASSSRGISGYTF. In DNA form, the CDR3 reads TGCGCCAGCAGCTCCAGGGGGATTAGTGGCTACACCTTC.

This clone appeared a single time. V gene TRBV6-4 combines with J gene TRBJ2-2; 8 bases map to TRBD2. The germline CDR1 and CDR2 sequences are MRHNA and SNTAGT. Germline trimming cut 6 bases from V and 3 bases from J; bases unmatched to any gene: 9. CDR3 length: 16 amino acids. The DNA for the CDR3 is TGTGCCAGCAGACCGGGGAAAGCGGGGGACACCGGGGAGCTGTTTTTT. It yields the protein CASRPGKAGDTGELFF.

The V call is TRBV1, the J call TRBJ2-1. TRBV1 corresponds to a pseudogene. The CDR3 has 15 residues. CDR3 protein: CTSSQDGIVGNEQFF. The CDR3 DNA reads TGCACCAGCAGCCAAGATGGGATAGTAGGAAATGAGCAGTTCTTC.

This chain uses TRBV9 with TRBJ2-2; D is ambiguous. Germline V lookup: CDR1 SGDLS, CDR2 YYNGEE. The CDR3 consists of 15 residues. The V gene lost 0 bases and the J gene lost 3 bases, with 9 bases spanning the gap. CDR3 in DNA: TGTGCCAGCAGCGTAGAGGGTTGGGACACCGGGGAGCTGTTTTTT. This encodes CASSVEGWDTGELFF.

This chain uses TRBV18 with TRBJ2-1, with D maybe TRBD1 (6 bases). Trimming pared 2 bases from V and 9 bases from J, leaving 17 bases between. This CDR3 contains 15 residues. Germline CDR1 is KGHSH and CDR2 is LQKENI. The CDR3 DNA reads as TGTGCCAGCTCACCAGTCGGTAGCCCGGACAGTGAGCAGTTCTTC. Protein: CASSPVGSPDSEQFF.

This clone occurred once. The V and J genes are TRBV7-2 and TRBJ2-2; tentatively, D is TRBD2 (5 bases). The germline CDR1 and CDR2 sequences are SGHTA and FQGNSA. The CDR3 is made up of 16 amino acids. Between the trimmed V and J ends, which lost 5 bases and 4 bases, there was a span of 17 bases. CDR3 amino acids: CASSLRLGVATGELFF. CDR3 sequence (DNA): TGTGCCAGCAGCCTGAGACTCGGGGTGGCCACCGGGGAGCTGTTTTTT.

This clone was counted once. The chain employs TRBV11-2 and TRBJ1-2, with unresolved D. Trimming took 1 base from V and 0 from J, leaving 9 bases between them. The CDR3 is made up of 15 amino acids. Germline V gene data show CDR1 as SGHAT and CDR2 as FQNNGV. This CDR3 reads CASSLVRSSNYGYTF. CDR3 nucleotide sequence: TGTGCCAGCAGCTTAGTGAGGAGCTCTAACTATGGCTACACCTTC. Full variable domain (missing parts from reference TRBV11-2 and TRBJ1-2): EAGVAQSPRYKIIEKRQSVAFWCNPISGHATLYWYQQILGQGPKLLIQFQNNGVVDDSQLPKDRFSAERLKGVDSTLKIQPAKLEDSAVYLCASSLVRSSNYGYTFGSGTRLTVV.

V is TRBV7-2 and J is TRBJ1-1; D is unresolved. This CDR3 comprises 14 residues. Trimming cost V 7 bases and J 4 bases, with 16 bases left between them. From germline, CDR1 is SGHTA and CDR2 FQGNSA. CDR3 amino acids: CASTLGLVSTEAFF. The DNA for the CDR3 is TGTGCCAGCACCCTGGGATTGGTAAGCACTGAAGCTTTCTTT.

The chain couples TRBV19 to TRBJ1-2, with D unresolved. Looked up from germline, CDR1 is LNHDA and CDR2 is SQIVND (reference sequence). This CDR3 spans 13 amino acids. Trimming shortened V by 0 bases and J by 5 bases, and 7 bases separated the two germline ends. CDR3 sequence: CASSIEGKYGYTF. CDR3 DNA: TGTGCCAGTAGTATAGAGGGGAAGTATGGCTACACCTTC.

This chain links TRBV19 with TRBJ2-5; the match to TRBD1 covers 9 bases. V lost 7 bases and J lost 5; bases outside the gene matches: 8. Germline assignment: CDR1 LNHDA and CDR2 SQIVND (reference sequence). The length of the CDR3 is 14 residues. The CDR3 nucleotides read TGTGCCAGTACCAAACAGGGGGCACGGGAGACCCAGTACTTC. This codes for CASTKQGARETQYF.

Worth noting for this clone: Different DNA sequences within this sample yield the same CDR3. The gene calls are TRBV9 and TRBJ1-5, with 7 bases that match TRBD1. This CDR3 spans 14 amino acids. CDR1 is SGDLS and CDR2 is YYNGEE in the germline V gene. V dropped 3 bases and J dropped 3; count of bases not matched to a gene: 3. Written as DNA, the CDR3 is TGTGCCAGCAGCGCGGGACAGTTCAATCAGCCCCAGCATTTT. Protein: CASSAGQFNQPQHF.

V is TRBV7-2 and J is TRBJ2-1, with 8 bases lining up with TRBD2. The germline V gene encodes CDR1 SGHTA and CDR2 FQGNSA. V trimming: 1 base; J trimming: 8 bases; junction bases outside the gene matches: 7. The CDR3 length is 15 residues. The CDR3 protein is CASSLGAGDMYEQFF. The CDR3, as DNA: TGTGCCAGCAGCTTAGGAGCGGGAGATATGTATGAGCAGTTCTTC.

This clone has only one observation. The chain employs TRBV29-1 and TRBJ2-1; a weak D match, TRBD2 (5 bases). V was trimmed by 7 bases and J by 8 bases, leaving 18 bases between them. This CDR3 comprises 13 residues. CDR1 and CDR2 (germline): SQVTM, ANQGSEA. CDR3 region: CSAAFPGIHEQFF. For the CDR3, the DNA is TGCAGCGCTGCCTTTCCGGGGATCCATGAGCAGTTCTTC.

V and J are TRBV14 and TRBJ2-7; 7 bases line up with TRBD2. J was trimmed by 1 base and V by 4 bases; bases with no gene match: 7. The CDR3 covers 15 residues. CDR1 SGHDN and CDR2 FVKESK come from the germline V gene. DNA of the CDR3: TGTGCCAGCAGCCGGGGGGGTAGCGGTTCCTACGAGCAGTACTTC. Translation: CASSRGGSGSYEQYF.

This chain joins TRBV2 and TRBJ1-5; TRBD1 aligns across 10 bases. The CDR3 is 15 amino acids. The germline V gene has CDR1 SNHLY and CDR2 FYNNEI. Unmatched junction bases numbered 8, after V lost 6 bases and J lost 6 bases. The CDR3 nucleotides read TGTGCCAGCAGCGTAGACAGGGGGCAGTTTCAGCCCCAGCATTTT. It encodes CASSVDRGQFQPQHF.

V gene TRBV4-1 combines with J gene TRBJ2-3, with 10 bases identical to TRBD2. The germline gives CDR1 MGHRA, CDR2 YSYEKL. The CDR3 contains 14 residues. Trimming removed 4 bases from V and 4 bases from J; junction bases left unmatched: 2. CDR3 in DNA: TGCGCCAGCAGCCTAGCGGGGGGTGCAGATACGCAGTATTTT. Translating it yields CASSLAGGADTQYF.

The V call is TRBV30, the J call TRBJ2-1, with TRBD2 as a possible D gene (5 bases). This CDR3 has 16 residues. V lost 2 bases to trimming and J lost 3 bases, with 17 bases between them. Germline CDR1 is GTSNPN and CDR2 is SVGIG (reference sequence). DNA of the CDR3: TGTGCCTGGAGTACGCGAGGGAATTCGGACTACAATGAGCAGTTCTTC. Residues: CAWSTRGNSDYNEQFF.

Regarding this clone: Other nucleotide sequences from this sample produce the same CDR3. This rearrangement joins TRBV5-1 to TRBJ2-7; D unclear. Germline values: CDR1 SGHRS, CDR2 YFSETQ. This CDR3 region has 12 residues. Trimming removed 1 base from V and 4 bases from J, with 6 bases in between. The CDR3 nucleotides are TGCGCCAGCAGCTTGAACAGTTACGAGCAGTACTTC. Protein product: CASSLNSYEQYF. Full variable domain (remainder filled in from reference TRBV5-1 and TRBJ2-7): KAGVTQTPRYLIKTRGQQVTLSCSPISGHRSVSWYQQTPGQGLQFLFEYFSETQRNKGNFPGRFSGRQFSNSRSEMNVSTLELGDSALYLCASSLNSYEQYFGPGTRLTVT.

V and J are TRBV7-8 and TRBJ1-1; D perhaps matches TRBD1 (5 bases). The germline V gene encodes CDR1 SGHVS and CDR2 FQNEAQ. Trimming took off 2 bases at V and 7 bases at J, with 11 bases between the two ends. This CDR3 has 13 amino acids. The chain's CDR3 is CASSLKETVEAFF. The CDR3 nucleotides read TGTGCCAGCAGCTTAAAGGAGACAGTTGAAGCTTTCTTT.

This chain links TRBV15 with TRBJ2-3, with 7 positions matching TRBD1. The ends lost 5 bases at V and 3 bases at J; junction bases unmatched: 8. The CDR3 contains 15 residues. Germline loops: CDR1 LNHNV, CDR2 YYDKDF (reference sequence). CDR3 protein: CATSGRPGGTDTQYF. The CDR3 DNA reads as TGTGCCACCAGCGGAAGGCCAGGGGGAACAGATACGCAGTATTTT.

In regard to this clone: Other DNA sequences in the same sample also yield this CDR3. The V gene is TRBV5-1, the J gene TRBJ2-2; tentative D call: TRBD1 (6 bases). Per germline, CDR1 SGHRS and CDR2 YFSETQ. The length of the CDR3 is 14 residues. Trimming cost V 4 bases and J 2 bases, with 9 bases left between them. Written as DNA, the CDR3 is TGCGCCAGCAGCGTACAGGGTAACACCGGGGAGCTGTTTTTT. It yields the protein CASSVQGNTGELFF. The full variable domain, in which reference TRBV5-1 and TRBJ2-2 provide the parts outside the CDR3, is KAGVTQTPRYLIKTRGQQVTLSCSPISGHRSVSWYQQTPGQGLQFLFEYFSETQRNKGNFPGRFSGRQFSNSRSEMNVSTLELGDSALYLCASSVQGNTGELFFGEGSRLTVL.

The rearrangement uses TRBV7-2 and TRBJ2-2; D ambiguous. CDR1 is SGHTA and CDR2 is FQGNSA in the germline V gene. The CDR3 is 15 residues long. V was clipped by 1 base and J by 1 base, with 7 bases between them. CDR3 residues: CASSLVSRNTGELFF. CDR3 coding DNA: TGTGCCAGCAGCTTAGTCTCCCGGAACACCGGGGAGCTGTTTTTT.

The chain has TRBV28 and TRBJ2-1, with D perhaps TRBD2 (7 bases). Deletions cut 5 bases from V and 3 bases from J, with 17 bases between. The CDR3 spans 16 residues. Germline-derived CDR1 and CDR2 are MDHEN and SYDVKM. CDR3 sequence reads: CASSGNRGAVYNEQFF. In DNA, the CDR3 is TGTGCCAGCAGTGGCAACCGGGGGGCCGTCTACAATGAGCAGTTCTTC.

J is TRBJ1-6 and V is TRBV6-1; unclear D gene. Germline V CDR1 and CDR2: MNHNS, SASEGT. Trimming shortened V by 0 bases and J by 0 bases, and 9 bases separated the two germline ends. CDR3 size: 17 residues. The CDR3 here is CASSEAGFSSYNSPLHF. The CDR3 region has the DNA TGTGCCAGCAGTGAAGCGGGCTTTAGCTCCTATAATTCACCCCTCCACTTT.

This chain joins TRBV4-3 and TRBJ2-1, with TRBD2 identical over 11 bases. V shed 0 bases, J shed 4 bases, and the junction held 2 bases outside the gene matches. The CDR3 has 16 amino acids. Germline assignment: CDR1 LGHNA and CDR2 YSLEER. DNA of the CDR3: TGCGCCAGCAGCCAAGACGCTAGCGGGAGGTACAATGAGCAGTTCTTC. Residues: CASSQDASGRYNEQFF.